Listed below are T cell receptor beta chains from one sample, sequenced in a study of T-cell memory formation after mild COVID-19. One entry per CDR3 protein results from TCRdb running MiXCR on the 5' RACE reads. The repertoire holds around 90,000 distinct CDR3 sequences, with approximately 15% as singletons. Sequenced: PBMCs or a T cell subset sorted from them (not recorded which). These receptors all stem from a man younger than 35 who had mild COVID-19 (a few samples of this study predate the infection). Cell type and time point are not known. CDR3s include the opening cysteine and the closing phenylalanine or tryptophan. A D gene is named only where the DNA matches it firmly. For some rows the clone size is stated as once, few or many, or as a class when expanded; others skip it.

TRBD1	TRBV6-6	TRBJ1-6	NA	TGTGCCAGCAGTACGGGGTTTTCTCGGACAGGGGGCTTGAGGAATTCACCCCTCCACTTT	CASSTGFSRTGGLRNSPLHF
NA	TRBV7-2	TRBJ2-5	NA	TGTGCCAGCAGCTTGGGACCGACGTACCAAGAGACCCAGTACTTC	CASSLGPTYQETQYF
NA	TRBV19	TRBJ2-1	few	TGTGCCAGTAGAAACTGGACTGATGAGCAGTTCTTC	CASRNWTDEQFF
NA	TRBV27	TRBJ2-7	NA	TGTGCCAGCAGCTGGGGGGGCACCTACGAGCAGTACTTC	CASSWGGTYEQYF
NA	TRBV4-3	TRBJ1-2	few	TGCGCCAGCAGCCAAGGGATCCGCTATGGCTACACCTTC	CASSQGIRYGYTF
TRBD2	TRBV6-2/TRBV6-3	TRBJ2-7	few	TGTGCCAGCAGTTACATGAGGACTAGCGGTTACGAGCAGTACTTC	CASSYMRTSGYEQYF
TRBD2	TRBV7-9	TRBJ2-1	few	TGTGCCAGCATCCAGCGGGGCGGCAGTGAGCAGTTCTTC	CASIQRGGSEQFF
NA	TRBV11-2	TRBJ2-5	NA	TGTGCCAGCAGCGCCTGGAACAGCCAAGAGACCCAGTACTTC	CASSAWNSQETQYF
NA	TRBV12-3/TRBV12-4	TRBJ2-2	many	TGTGCCAGCAGCGTACAGGGTTCCGGGGAGCTGTTTTTT	CASSVQGSGELFF
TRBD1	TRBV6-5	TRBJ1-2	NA	TGTGCCAGCAGTTACTCGACAGGGCTCGGCGGCTACACCTTC	CASSYSTGLGGYTF